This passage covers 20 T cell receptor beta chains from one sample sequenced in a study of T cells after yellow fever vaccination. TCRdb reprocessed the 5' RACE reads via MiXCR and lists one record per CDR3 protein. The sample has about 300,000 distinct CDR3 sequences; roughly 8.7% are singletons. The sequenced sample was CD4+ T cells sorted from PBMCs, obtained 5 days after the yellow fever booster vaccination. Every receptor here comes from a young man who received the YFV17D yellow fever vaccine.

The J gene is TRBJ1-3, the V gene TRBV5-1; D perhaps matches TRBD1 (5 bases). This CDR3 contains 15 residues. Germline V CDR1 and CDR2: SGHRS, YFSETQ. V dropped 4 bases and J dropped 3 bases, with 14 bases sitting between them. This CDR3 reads CASSLGWGGGNTIYF. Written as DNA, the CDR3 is TGCGCCAGCAGCCTTGGATGGGGCGGTGGAAACACCATATATTTT.

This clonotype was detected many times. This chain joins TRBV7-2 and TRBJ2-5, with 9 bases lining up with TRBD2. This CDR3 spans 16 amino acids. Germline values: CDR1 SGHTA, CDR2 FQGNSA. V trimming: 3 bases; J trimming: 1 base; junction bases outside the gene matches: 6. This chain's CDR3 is CASSLSGAGGQETQYF. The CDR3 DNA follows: TGTGCCAGCAGCTTGAGTGGAGCGGGGGGCCAAGAGACCCAGTACTTC.

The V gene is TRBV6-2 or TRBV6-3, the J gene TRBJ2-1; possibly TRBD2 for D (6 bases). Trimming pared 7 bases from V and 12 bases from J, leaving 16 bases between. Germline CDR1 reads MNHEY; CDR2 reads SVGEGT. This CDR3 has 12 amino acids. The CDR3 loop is CASTPRVGGQFF. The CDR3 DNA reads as TGTGCCAGCACCCCCCGGGTCGGGGGGCAGTTCTTC.

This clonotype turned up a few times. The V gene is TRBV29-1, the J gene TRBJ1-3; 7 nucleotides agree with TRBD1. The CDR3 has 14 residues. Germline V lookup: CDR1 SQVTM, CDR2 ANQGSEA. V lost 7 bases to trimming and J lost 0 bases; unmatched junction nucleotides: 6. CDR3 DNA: TGCAGCGCCATGGGACAGAGCTCTGGAAACACCATATATTTT. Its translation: CSAMGQSSGNTIYF. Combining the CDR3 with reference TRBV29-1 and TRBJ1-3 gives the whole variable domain SAVISQKPSRDICQRGTSLTIQCQVDSQVTMMFWYRQQPGQSLTLIATANQGSEATYESGFVIDKFPISRPNLTFSTLTVSNMSPEDSSIYLCSAMGQSSGNTIYFGEGSWLTVV.

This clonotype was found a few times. CDR3 coding DNA: TGTGCCAGCAGCTTTGGCGCCCAGGGGGCAGGCGGGGAGCTGTTTTTT. This encodes CASSFGAQGAGGELFF. This chain uses TRBV7-8 with TRBJ2-2; 8 nucleotides match TRBD1. The length of the CDR3 is 16 residues. Germline loops: CDR1 SGHVS, CDR2 FQNEAQ. V gave up 3 bases and J gave up 7 bases; unmatched junction bases: 10.

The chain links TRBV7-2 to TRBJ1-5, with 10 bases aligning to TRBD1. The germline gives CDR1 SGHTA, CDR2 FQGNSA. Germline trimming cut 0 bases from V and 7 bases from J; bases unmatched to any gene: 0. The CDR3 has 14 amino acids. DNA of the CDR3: TGTGCCAGCAGCTTAGCGGGACAGGGGCAGCCCCAGCATTTT. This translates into CASSLAGQGQPQHF.

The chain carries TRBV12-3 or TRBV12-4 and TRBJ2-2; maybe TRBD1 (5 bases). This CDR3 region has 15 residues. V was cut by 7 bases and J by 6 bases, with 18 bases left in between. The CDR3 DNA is TGTGCCAGCACCTCTGGCCAGGGATCCTCCGGGGAGCTGTTTTTT. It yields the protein CASTSGQGSSGELFF.

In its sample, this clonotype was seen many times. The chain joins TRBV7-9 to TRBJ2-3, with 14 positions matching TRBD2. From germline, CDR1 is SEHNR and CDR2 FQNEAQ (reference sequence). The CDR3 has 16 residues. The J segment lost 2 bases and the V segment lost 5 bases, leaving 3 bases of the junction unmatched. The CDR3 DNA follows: TGTGCCAGCAGCCGGGGACTAGCGGGGGACACAGATACGCAGTATTTT. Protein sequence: CASSRGLAGDTDTQYF. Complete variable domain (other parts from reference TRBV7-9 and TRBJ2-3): DTGVSQNPRHKITKRGQNVTFRCDPISEHNRLYWYRQTLGQGPEFLTYFQNEAQLEKSRLLSDRFSAERPKGSFSTLEIQRTEQGDSAMYLCASSRGLAGDTDTQYFGPGTRLTVL.

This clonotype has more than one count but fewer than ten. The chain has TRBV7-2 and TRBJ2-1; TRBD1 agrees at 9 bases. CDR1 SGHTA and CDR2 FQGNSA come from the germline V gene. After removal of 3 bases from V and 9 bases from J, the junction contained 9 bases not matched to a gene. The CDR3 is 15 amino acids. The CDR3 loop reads CASSLHGQGQGEQFF. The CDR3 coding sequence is TGTGCCAGCAGCTTGCATGGACAGGGGCAGGGTGAGCAGTTCTTC.

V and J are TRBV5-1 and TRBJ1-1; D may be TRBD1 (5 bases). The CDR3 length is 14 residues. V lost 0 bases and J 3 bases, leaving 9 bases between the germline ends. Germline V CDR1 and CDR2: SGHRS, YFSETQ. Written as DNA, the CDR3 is TGCGCCAGCAGCTTGGGGACAATGGACACTGAAGCTTTCTTT. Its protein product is CASSLGTMDTEAFF.

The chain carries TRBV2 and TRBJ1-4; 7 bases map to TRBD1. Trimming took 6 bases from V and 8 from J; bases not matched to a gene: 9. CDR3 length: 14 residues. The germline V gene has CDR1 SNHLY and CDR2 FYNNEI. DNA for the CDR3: TGTGCCAGCAGGGAGACAGGGCAGGAGGAAAAACTGTTTTTT. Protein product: CASRETGQEEKLFF.

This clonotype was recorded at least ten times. The CDR3 loop reads CASSSYSTDTQYF. CDR3 bases: TGTGCCAGCAGCTCGTACAGCACAGATACGCAGTATTTT. V usage is TRBV7-2 and J usage is TRBJ2-3, with D unresolved. Trimming shortened V by 4 bases and J by 0 bases, and 5 bases separated the two germline ends. The germline V gene has CDR1 SGHTA and CDR2 FQGNSA. The CDR3 totals 13 residues.

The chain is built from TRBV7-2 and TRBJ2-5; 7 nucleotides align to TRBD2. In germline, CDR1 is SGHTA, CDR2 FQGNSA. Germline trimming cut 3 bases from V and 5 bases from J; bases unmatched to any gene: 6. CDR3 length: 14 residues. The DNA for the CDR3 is TGTGCCAGCAGCTTCGCGACGGGGGGTGAGACCCAGTACTTC. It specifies CASSFATGGETQYF.

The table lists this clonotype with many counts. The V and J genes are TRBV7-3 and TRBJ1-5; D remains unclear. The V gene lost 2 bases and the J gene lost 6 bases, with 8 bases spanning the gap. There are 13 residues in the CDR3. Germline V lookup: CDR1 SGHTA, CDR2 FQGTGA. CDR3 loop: CASSLRAGQPQHF. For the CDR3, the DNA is TGTGCCAGCAGCTTACGAGCGGGTCAGCCCCAGCATTTT.

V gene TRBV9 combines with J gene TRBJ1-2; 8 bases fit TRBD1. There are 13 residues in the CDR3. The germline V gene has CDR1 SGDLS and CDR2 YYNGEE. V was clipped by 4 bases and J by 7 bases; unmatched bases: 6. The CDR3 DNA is TGTGCCAGCAGCCTGGACAGGGTTCGTGGCTACACCTTC. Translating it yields CASSLDRVRGYTF. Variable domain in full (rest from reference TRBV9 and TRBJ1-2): DSGVTQTPKHLITATGQRVTLRCSPRSGDLSVYWYQQSLDQGLQFLIQYYNGEERAKGNILERFSAQQFPDLHSELNLSSLELGDSALYFCASSLDRVRGYTFGSGTRLTVV.

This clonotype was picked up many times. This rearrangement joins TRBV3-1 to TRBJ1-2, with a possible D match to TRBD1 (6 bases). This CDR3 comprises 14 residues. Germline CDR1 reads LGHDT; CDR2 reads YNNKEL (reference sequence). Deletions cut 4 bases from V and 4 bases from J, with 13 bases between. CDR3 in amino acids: CASSPQGSLYGYTF. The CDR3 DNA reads TGTGCCAGCAGCCCACAGGGTTCCCTCTATGGCTACACCTTC.

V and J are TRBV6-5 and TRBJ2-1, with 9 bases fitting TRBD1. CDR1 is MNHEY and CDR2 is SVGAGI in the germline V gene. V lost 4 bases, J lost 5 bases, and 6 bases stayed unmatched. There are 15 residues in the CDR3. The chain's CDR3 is CASSWTGAMDNEQFF. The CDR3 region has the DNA TGTGCCAGCAGTTGGACAGGGGCTATGGACAATGAGCAGTTCTTC.

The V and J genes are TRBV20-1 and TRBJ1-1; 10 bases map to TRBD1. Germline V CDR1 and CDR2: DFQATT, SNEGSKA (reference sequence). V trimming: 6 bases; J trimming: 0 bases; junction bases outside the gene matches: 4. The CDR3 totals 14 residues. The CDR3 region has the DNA TGCAGTGCGAGACAGGGGGCGGTGAACACTGAAGCTTTCTTT. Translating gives CSARQGAVNTEAFF.

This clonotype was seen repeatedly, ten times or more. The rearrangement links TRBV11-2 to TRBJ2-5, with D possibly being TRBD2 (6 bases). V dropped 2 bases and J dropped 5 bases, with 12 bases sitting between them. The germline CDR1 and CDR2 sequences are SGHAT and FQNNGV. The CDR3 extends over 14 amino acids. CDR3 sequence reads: CASSLRGLRETQYF. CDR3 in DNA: TGTGCCAGCAGCTTACGGGGGTTGAGGGAGACCCAGTACTTC.

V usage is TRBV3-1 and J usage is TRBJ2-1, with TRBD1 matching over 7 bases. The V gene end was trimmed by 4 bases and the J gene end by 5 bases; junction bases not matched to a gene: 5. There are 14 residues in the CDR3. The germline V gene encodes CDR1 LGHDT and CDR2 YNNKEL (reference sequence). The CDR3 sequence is CASSRARGHNEQFF. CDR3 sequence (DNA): TGTGCCAGCAGCCGGGCTAGGGGGCACAATGAGCAGTTCTTC.